Presented here are 18 T cell receptor beta chains from one specimen sequenced in a study of cytomegalovirus exposure and HLA in healthy donors. The PCR employed 60 Vbeta primers together with 13 Jbeta primers. Method: immunoSEQ multiplex PCR; TCRdb's copy keeps in-frame clones and lacks some. The profile covers around 140,000 clones, with roughly three quarters appearing a single time and about 1% taken by the ten largest. Sequencing was performed on PBMCs. The receptors originated from a woman aged 55-70 years in good health and CMV-seronegative.

The chain employs TRBV19 and TRBJ1-5; the match to TRBD1 covers 8 bases. Germline CDR1 and CDR2: LNHDA and SQIVND (reference sequence). There are 13 residues in the CDR3. Germline trimming cut 6 bases from V and 6 bases from J; bases unmatched to any gene: 4. CDR3 in DNA: TGTGCCAGTAGCGAAACAGGGGGTCAGCCCCAGCATTTT. It is translated as CASSETGGQPQHF.

The gene calls are TRBV28 and TRBJ2-1, with 8 positions matching TRBD2. CDR1 MDHEN and CDR2 SYDVKM come from the germline V gene. The CDR3 is made up of 11 amino acids. Trimming removed 10 bases from V and 9 bases from J; junction bases left unmatched: 5. The CDR3 DNA reads TGTGCCAACGGGAGGGTTGGTGAGCAGTTCTTC. Translated: CANGRVGEQFF.

V and J are TRBV12-5 and TRBJ1-2, with 9 nucleotides matching TRBD1. Germline CDR1 is LGHNT and CDR2 is FRNRAP. V was clipped by 2 bases and J by 4 bases; unmatched bases: 8. The length of the CDR3 is 16 residues. DNA for the CDR3: TGTGCTAGTGGTTTGTACGGGAAACAGGGGGCCTATGGCTACACCTTC. Its protein is CASGLYGKQGAYGYTF.

This clone was found a few times. This chain's CDR3 is CASSTGPGQYNSPLHF. In nucleotides, the CDR3 is TGTGCCAGCAGTACCGGCCCGGGACAGTATAATTCACCCCTCCACTTT. The genes are TRBV21-1 and TRBJ1-6; the D call of TRBD1 is as the table states it, not checked on the DNA. TRBV21-1 is a recognized pseudogene. There are 16 residues in the CDR3.

The chain is built from TRBV7-6 and TRBJ2-7; 9 nucleotides align to TRBD2. The junction had 0 bases not matched to a gene; V was cut back by 3 bases and J by 0 bases. Germline loops: CDR1 SGHVS, CDR2 FNYEAQ. This CDR3 comprises 14 residues. CDR3 loop: CASSLGLASYEQYF. The CDR3 DNA reads TGTGCCAGCAGCTTGGGACTAGCCTCCTACGAGCAGTACTTC.

The rearrangement links TRBV5-1 to TRBJ2-6; D is possibly TRBD2 (6 bases). The ends were cut back, 3 bases at V and 0 bases at J, with 10 bases in the middle. Germline CDR1 and CDR2: SGHRS and YFSETQ. This CDR3 is built from 16 residues. The CDR3 region has the DNA TGCGCCAGCAGCTCCCTGCGGGGCTCTGGGGCCAACGTCCTGACTTTC. Translating gives CASSSLRGSGANVLTF. Supplemented by reference TRBV5-1 and TRBJ2-6, the full variable domain reads KAGVTQTPRYLIKTRGQQVTLSCSPISGHRSVSWYQQTPGQGLQFLFEYFSETQRNKGNFPGRFSGRQFSNSRSEMNVSTLELGDSALYLCASSSLRGSGANVLTFGAGSRLTVL.

This clone has just a few counts. V usage is TRBV19 and J usage is TRBJ1-2; the D gene is possibly TRBD1 (6 bases). This CDR3 spans 13 amino acids. The ends were cut back, 7 bases at V and 2 bases at J, with 11 bases in the middle. Germline CDR1 LNHDA, CDR2 SQIVND (reference sequence). The CDR3 loop is CASKVDRNYGYTF. The CDR3 DNA sequence: TGTGCCAGTAAGGTCGACAGGAACTATGGCTACACCTTC.

This clone was counted only a few times. This rearrangement joins TRBV10-3 to TRBJ2-1, with 10 bases matching TRBD1. Germline CDR1 reads ENHRY; CDR2 reads SYGVKD. V shed 6 bases and J 7 bases; nucleotides not matched to a gene: 9. The CDR3 is made up of 15 amino acids. CDR3 loop: CAIRNTDRGGNEQFF. The DNA of the CDR3 is TGTGCCATCAGAAACACGGACAGGGGGGGGAATGAGCAGTTCTTC.

This clone was recorded a few times. At one boundary the junction diverges from the germline segment, which might be a read error. The rearrangement uses TRBV2 and TRBJ2-3; TRBD2 is a possible D gene (6 bases). This CDR3 has 15 amino acids. Germline V CDR1 and CDR2: SNHLY, FYNNEI. The CDR3 coding sequence is TGTGCCAGCAGTCAAGCCCCGGGACTTCAAACGACGCAGTATTTT. Translated: CASSQAPGLQTTQYF.

This chain connects TRBV4-1 to TRBJ2-7; 12 nucleotides line up with TRBD1. This CDR3 comprises 16 residues. Trimming removed 4 bases from V and 5 bases from J; junction bases left unmatched: 9. Looked up from germline, CDR1 is MGHRA and CDR2 is YSYEKL. In nucleotides, the CDR3 is TGCGCCAGCAGCCCTCGGCCCGGGACAGGGGGCAACGAGCAGTACTTC. It encodes CASSPRPGTGGNEQYF.

This clone was observed a single time. The chain has TRBV5-1 and TRBJ1-1; 8 nucleotides line up with TRBD1. Losses at the gene ends were 3 bases for V and 7 bases for J; bases not matched to a gene: 8. This CDR3 is 14 amino acids long. Germline V gene data show CDR1 as SGHRS and CDR2 as YFSETQ. The CDR3 spells CASSSSTGVDEAFF. The DNA for the CDR3 is TGCGCCAGCAGCTCATCGACAGGGGTTGATGAAGCTTTCTTT.

The chain links TRBV11-2 to TRBJ1-2; D remains ambiguous. Per the germline V gene, CDR1 is SGHAT and CDR2 is FQNNGV. This CDR3 region has 15 residues. V was trimmed by 7 bases and J by 5 bases, leaving 20 bases between them. The DNA for the CDR3 is TGTGCCAGCACGAAAAGGAGGGCCGAAGAGTATGGCTACACCTTC. Residues: CASTKRRAEEYGYTF.

This chain connects TRBV2 to TRBJ1-6; 10 bases are shared with TRBD1. The CDR3 is 15 residues long. Trimming at V came to 5 bases and at J to 7 bases, leaving 5 bases not matched to a gene. The germline V gene has CDR1 SNHLY and CDR2 FYNNEI. CDR3 sequence reads: CASSTRTGGNSPLHF. As DNA, the CDR3 is TGTGCCAGCAGTACCCGGACAGGGGGAAATTCACCCCTCCACTTT.

The chain recombines TRBV11-3 with TRBJ2-7; 8 bases are a match to TRBD2. Germline assignment: CDR1 SGHNT and CDR2 YENEEA. The junction had 12 bases not matched to a gene; V was cut back by 1 base and J by 7 bases. This CDR3 has 16 residues. The CDR3 region has the DNA TGTGCCAGCAGCTTAGGTTGGACGGGAGGGCCGGGGGAGCAGTACTTC. Translated: CASSLGWTGGPGEQYF. The whole variable domain, remainder taken from reference TRBV11-3 and TRBJ2-7, is EAGVVQSPRYKIIEKKQPVAFWCNPISGHNTLYWYLQNLGQGPELLIRYENEEAVDDSQLPKDRFSAERLKGVDSTLKIQPAELGDSAVYLCASSLGWTGGPGEQYFGPGTRLTVT.

This chain connects TRBV9 to TRBJ2-1; 7 nucleotides match TRBD1. V shed 4 bases and J 5 bases; nucleotides not matched to a gene: 9. Germline CDR1 is SGDLS and CDR2 is YYNGEE. The CDR3 runs to 15 residues. CDR3 sequence (DNA): TGTGCCAGCAGCCGAACGGACAGGCGCAACAATGAGCAGTTCTTC. This codes for CASSRTDRRNNEQFF.

This sequence joins TRBV7-2 and TRBJ1-1; tentatively, D is TRBD1 (5 bases). The germline gives CDR1 SGHTA, CDR2 FQGNSA. This CDR3 spans 15 amino acids. The V end was cut by 5 bases, the J end by 2 bases, with 15 bases between. The CDR3 sequence: CASSPRTLHNTEAFF. The DNA for the CDR3 is TGTGCCAGCAGCCCCCGGACACTCCACAACACTGAAGCTTTCTTT.

This clone was recorded once. The chain links TRBV4-1 to TRBJ1-4; 9 bases are shared with TRBD1. The junction had 7 bases not matched to a gene; V was cut back by 0 bases and J by 8 bases. There are 16 residues in the CDR3. CDR1 is MGHRA, CDR2 YSYEKL, per germline. The CDR3, as DNA: TGCGCCAGCAGCCAAGACGGGACAGGGTTGGGGGAAAAACTGTTTTTT. It yields the protein CASSQDGTGLGEKLFF.

In this sample, this clone turned up a few times. The rearrangement links TRBV7-9 to TRBJ1-2; the D gene is possibly TRBD1 (5 bases). This CDR3 comprises 14 residues. The germline V gene encodes CDR1 SEHNR and CDR2 FQNEAQ (reference sequence). Trimming pared 5 bases from V and 13 bases from J, leaving 23 bases between. CDR3 nucleotide sequence: TGTGCCAGCAGCCAGAGGGGACTGCCCGTTGAGGGCACCTTC. It translates to CASSQRGLPVEGTF.